This T cell receptor beta chain was captured in a study of cytomegalovirus exposure and HLA in healthy donors. It was with 60 Vbeta and 13 Jbeta primers that the PCR ran. TCRdb keeps only in-frame clones here, not all; method: immunoSEQ multiplex PCR. Of about 230,000 clones listed, about 89% are singletons. V lost 5 bases and J lost 5, with 18 bases in between. The CDR3 covers 15 residues. Germline V gives CDR1 SGHTA, CDR2 FQGNSA. The chain couples TRBV7-2 to TRBJ2-5; D gene unclear. This receptor was taken from a woman between 18 and 29 years old in good health and CMV-seronegative. Sample: PBMCs. The CDR3 coding sequence is TGTGCCAGCAGCCCGACCGGCCCCCTCAGGGAGACCCAGTACTTC. Protein sequence: CASSPTGPLRETQYF. Filled out from reference TRBV7-2 and TRBJ2-5, the complete variable domain reads GAGVSQSPSNKVTEKGKDVELRCDPISGHTALYWYRQSLGQGLEFLIYFQGNSAPDKSGLPSDRFSAERTGGSVSTLTIQRTQQEDSAVYLCASSPTGPLRETQYFGPGTRLLVL.